This TCR beta chain came from a study of Ad26.COV2.S vaccination and SARS-CoV-2 variants. Profiled with immunoSEQ multiplex PCR; TCRdb holds only in-frame clones, not every one. The sample gives about 94,000 clones, 82% of which show up once; about 16% is in the top ten. Trimming stripped 2 bases from V and 8 bases from J, with 14 bases between. Per the germline V gene, CDR1 is SGHRS and CDR2 is YFSETQ. This CDR3 region has 14 residues. The chain employs TRBV5-1 and TRBJ2-1, with D maybe TRBD2 (5 bases). The sequences come from peripheral blood, collected after recovery from COVID-19. The TCR was taken from a human donor who had recovered from COVID-19. CDR3 in amino acids: CASSLRGSWDEQFF. The CDR3 nucleotides are TGCGCCAGCAGCTTAAGAGGGAGTTGGGATGAGCAGTTCTTC.